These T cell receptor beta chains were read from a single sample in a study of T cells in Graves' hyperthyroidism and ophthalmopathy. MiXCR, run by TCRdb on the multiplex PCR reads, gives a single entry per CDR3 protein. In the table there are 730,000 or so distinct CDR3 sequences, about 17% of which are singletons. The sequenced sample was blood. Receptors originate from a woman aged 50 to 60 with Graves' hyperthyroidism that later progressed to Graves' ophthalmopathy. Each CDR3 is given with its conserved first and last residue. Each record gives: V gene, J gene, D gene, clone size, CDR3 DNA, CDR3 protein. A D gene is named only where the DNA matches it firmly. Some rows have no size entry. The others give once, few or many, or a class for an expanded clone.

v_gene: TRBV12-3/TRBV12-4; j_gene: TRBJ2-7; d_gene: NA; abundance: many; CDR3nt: TGTGCCAGCAGTTATAGGGGAAGCTCCTACGAGCAGTACTTC; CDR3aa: CASSYRGSSYEQYF
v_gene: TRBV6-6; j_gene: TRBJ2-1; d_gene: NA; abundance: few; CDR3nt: TGTGCCAGCAGTTACTCGAGATACTACAATGAGCAGTTCTTC; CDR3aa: CASSYSRYYNEQFF
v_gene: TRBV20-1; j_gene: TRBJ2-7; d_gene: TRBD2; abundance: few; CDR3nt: TGCAGTGCCCCTACTAGCGGGAGCTCCTACGAGCAGTACTTC; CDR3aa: CSAPTSGSSYEQYF
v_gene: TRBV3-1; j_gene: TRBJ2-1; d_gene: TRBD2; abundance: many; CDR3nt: TGTGCCAGCAGCCAAGATTGGGGGGGGTCGTACAATGAGCAGTTCTTC; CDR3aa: CASSQDWGGSYNEQFF
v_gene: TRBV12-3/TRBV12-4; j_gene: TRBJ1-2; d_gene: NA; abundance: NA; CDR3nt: TGTGCCAGCAGTCCCCCCAGGGTTTCGACGGGCTACACCTTC; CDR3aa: CASSPPRVSTGYTF
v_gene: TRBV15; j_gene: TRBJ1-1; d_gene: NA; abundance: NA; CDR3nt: TGTGCCACCAGCAGACCGGGGCCATACACTGAAGCTTTCTTT; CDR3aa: CATSRPGPYTEAFF
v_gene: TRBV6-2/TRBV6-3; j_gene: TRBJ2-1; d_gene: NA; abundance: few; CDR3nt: TGTGCCAGCAGTTACTCGAGGCAGGGCGGTGATGAGCAGTTCTTC; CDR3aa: CASSYSRQGGDEQFF
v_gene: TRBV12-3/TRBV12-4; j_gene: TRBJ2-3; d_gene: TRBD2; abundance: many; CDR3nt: TGTGCCAGCAGTGCTGGACTAGCGGGGGTGTCAGATACGCAGTATTTT; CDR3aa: CASSAGLAGVSDTQYF
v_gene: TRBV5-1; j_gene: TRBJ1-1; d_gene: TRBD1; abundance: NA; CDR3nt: TGCGCCAGCAGCCCTTGGACAGGTGCGAACACTGAAGCTTTCTTT; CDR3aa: CASSPWTGANTEAFF
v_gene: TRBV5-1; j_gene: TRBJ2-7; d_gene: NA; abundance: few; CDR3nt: TGCGCCAGCAGCTTAACTTCGACTGGCGCCACTTTGCAAAGGGAGCAGTACTTC; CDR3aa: CASSLTSTGATLQREQYF
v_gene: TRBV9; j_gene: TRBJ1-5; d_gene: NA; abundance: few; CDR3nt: TGTGCCAGCAGCGAAACAGGGATTACCAATCAGCCCCAGCATTTT; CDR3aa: CASSETGITNQPQHF
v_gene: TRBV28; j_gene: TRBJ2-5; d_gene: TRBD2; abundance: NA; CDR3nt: TGTGCCAGCAGTTCACGACTAGCGGGGGGTTCTGACCAAGAGACCCAGTACTTC; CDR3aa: CASSSRLAGGSDQETQYF
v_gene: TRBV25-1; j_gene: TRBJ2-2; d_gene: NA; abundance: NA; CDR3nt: TGTGCCAGCAGTGAATATGGGGGGCCCGGGGAGCTGTTTTTT; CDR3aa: CASSEYGGPGELFF
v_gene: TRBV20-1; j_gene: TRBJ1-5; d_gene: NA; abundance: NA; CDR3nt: TGCAGTGCTAGAATCGAGAAACAGCCCCAGCATTTT; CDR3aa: CSARIEKQPQHF
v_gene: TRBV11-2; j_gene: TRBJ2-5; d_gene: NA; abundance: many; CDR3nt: TGTGCCAGCAGCTTAGAGTACAGGGTACAAGAGACCCAGTACTTC; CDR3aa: CASSLEYRVQETQYF
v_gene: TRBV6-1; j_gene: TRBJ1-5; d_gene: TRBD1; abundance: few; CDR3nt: TGTGCCAGCAGGGTCGGGACAGGAGAAAATCAGCCCCAGCATTTT; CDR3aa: CASRVGTGENQPQHF
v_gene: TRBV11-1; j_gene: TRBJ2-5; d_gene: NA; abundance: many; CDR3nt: TGTGCCAGCAGCTTAGGCGGCGGTGAGCAAGAGACCCAGTACTTC; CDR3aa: CASSLGGGEQETQYF
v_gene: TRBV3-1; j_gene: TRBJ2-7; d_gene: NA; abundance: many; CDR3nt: TGTGCCAGCAGCCAAGAGTACGGAACCTACGAGCAGTACTTC; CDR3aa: CASSQEYGTYEQYF
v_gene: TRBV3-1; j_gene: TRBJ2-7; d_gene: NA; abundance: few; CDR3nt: TGTGCCAGCAGCCAAGATTTCGGCAACGAGCAGTACTTC; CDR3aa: CASSQDFGNEQYF
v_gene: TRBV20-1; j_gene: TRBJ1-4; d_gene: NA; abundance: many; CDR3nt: TGCAGTGCTAGAGGTGCACTTTGGGGCACCAGAAGTCCAACTAATGAAAAACTGTTTTTT; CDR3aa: CSARGALWGTRSPTNEKLFF
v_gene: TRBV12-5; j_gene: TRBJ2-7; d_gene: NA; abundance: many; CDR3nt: TGTGCTAGTGGTTTGGTCAGCTACGAGCAGTACTTC; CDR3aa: CASGLVSYEQYF
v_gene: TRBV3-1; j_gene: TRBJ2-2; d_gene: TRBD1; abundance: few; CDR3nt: TGTGCCAGCAGCAAAGCAGGGGGTAACACCGGGGAGCTGTTTTTT; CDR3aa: CASSKAGGNTGELFF
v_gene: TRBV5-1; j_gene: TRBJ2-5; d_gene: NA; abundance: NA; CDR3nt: TGCGCCAGCAGCTTGGATGGGGGCTCGGGCCAAGAGACCCAGTACTTC; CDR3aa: CASSLDGGSGQETQYF
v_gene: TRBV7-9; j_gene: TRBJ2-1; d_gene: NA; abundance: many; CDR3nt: TGTGCCAGCAGCTTTGATAGGGTCTGGTTCTTC; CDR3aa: CASSFDRVWFF
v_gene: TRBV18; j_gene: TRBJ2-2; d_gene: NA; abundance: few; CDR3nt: TGTGCCAGCTCACCACCGGTAACAGGGACCACCGGGGAGCTGTTTTTT; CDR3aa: CASSPPVTGTTGELFF
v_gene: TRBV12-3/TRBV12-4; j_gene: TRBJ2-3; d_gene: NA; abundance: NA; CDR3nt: TGTGCCAGCGGCCAACAGGCAACGCAGTATTTT; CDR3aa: CASGQQATQYF
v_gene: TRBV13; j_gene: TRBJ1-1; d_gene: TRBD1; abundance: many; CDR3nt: TGTGCCAGCAGCTTCCTTACCCTACAGGGGAGTGACACTGAAGCTTTCTTT; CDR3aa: CASSFLTLQGSDTEAFF